A single sample gave rise to the 17 T cell receptor beta chains below, sequenced in a study of blood T cell repertoires in COVID-19. Profiling relied on immunoSEQ multiplex PCR, and the TCRdb table lists in-frame clones only, not all of them. The table has some 60,000 clones, roughly 90% seen once. The sequenced material came from peripheral blood. The receptors were sampled from a man aged 60 to 69 with acute or convalescent COVID-19.

The rearrangement joins TRBV29-1 to TRBJ1-2; D uncertain. Germline V gives CDR1 SQVTM, CDR2 ANQGSEA. Trimming removed 4 bases from V and 1 base from J, with 4 bases in between. There are 11 residues in the CDR3. CDR3 bases: TGCAGCGTTGGAGGTAACTATGGCTACACCTTC. It yields the protein CSVGGNYGYTF.

The chain uses TRBV2 and TRBJ2-2; unclear D gene. Per the germline V gene, CDR1 is SNHLY and CDR2 is FYNNEI. This CDR3 region has 12 residues. Trimming stripped 6 bases from V and 8 bases from J, with 10 bases between. The CDR3 bases are TGTGCCAGCAGGTCTTCTGTGGGGGAGCTGTTTTTT. Amino acids: CASRSSVGELFF.

The rearrangement uses TRBV27 and TRBJ1-2; TRBD1 might be the D (5 bases). Trimming took 5 bases from V and 4 from J, leaving 11 bases between them. This CDR3 region has 13 residues. Germline V CDR1 and CDR2: MNHEY, SMNVEV (reference sequence). CDR3 nucleotide sequence: TGTGCCAGCAGTCTGGCAGGGTTCTATGGCTACACCTTC. Its protein product is CASSLAGFYGYTF.

This chain links TRBV9 with TRBJ2-3; 9 nucleotides agree with TRBD1. Trimming at V came to 3 bases and at J to 4 bases, leaving 9 bases not matched to a gene. The CDR3 has 16 residues. Germline CDR1 is SGDLS and CDR2 is YYNGEE. Here the CDR3 reads CASSERQGEGADTQYF. Written as DNA, the CDR3 is TGTGCCAGCAGCGAGAGACAGGGGGAAGGTGCAGATACGCAGTATTTT.

CDR3 amino acids: CASSQAAGVWGYTF. The CDR3 DNA sequence: TGTGCCAGCAGCCAAGCGGCAGGGGTGTGGGGCTACACCTTC. V and J are TRBV3-1 (or the pseudogene TRBV3-2) and TRBJ1-2; D possibly corresponds to TRBD1 (6 bases). Germline values: CDR1 LGHDT, CDR2 YNNKEL (reference sequence). The CDR3 covers 14 residues. V gave up 1 base and J gave up 8 bases, with 14 bases separating them.

The V gene is TRBV5-8, the J gene TRBJ2-1; D might be TRBD2 (5 bases). The CDR3 loop spans 18 amino acids. Germline loops: CDR1 SGHTS, CDR2 YDEGEE. Trimming removed 4 bases at V and 5 bases at J, with 25 bases between. CDR3 DNA: TGTGCCAGCAGCCCGAGCGGAGGAATAGTGAGATCCCACAATGAGCAGTTCTTC. Translating it yields CASSPSGGIVRSHNEQFF.

The genes are TRBV5-1 and TRBJ1-4; 7 nucleotides line up with TRBD1. This CDR3 is 14 amino acids long. Germline-derived CDR1 and CDR2 are SGHRS and YFSETQ. J gave up 5 bases and V 4 bases, and 5 bases lay outside the gene matches. CDR3 nucleotides: TGCGCCAGCAGCCCTGGGACAGAGAATGAAAAACTGTTTTTT. It specifies CASSPGTENEKLFF.

The rearrangement uses TRBV5-1 and TRBJ2-1; 7 nucleotides match TRBD1. V lost 3 bases to trimming and J lost 0 bases; unmatched junction nucleotides: 21. The germline CDR1 and CDR2 sequences are SGHRS and YFSETQ. The length of the CDR3 is 21 residues. The CDR3 sequence is CASSSDTSLGGLSSSYNEQFF. The CDR3 DNA reads TGCGCCAGCAGCTCCGATACCTCCTTAGGGGGCCTTTCCAGCTCCTACAATGAGCAGTTCTTC.

V is TRBV20-1 and J is TRBJ1-1, with TRBD1 identical over 10 bases. The CDR3 sequence is 13 residues long. The germline CDR1 and CDR2 sequences are DFQATT and SNEGSKA (reference sequence). V was pared by 3 bases and J by 10 bases, with 8 bases of the junction left unmatched. As DNA, the CDR3 is TGCAGTGCTAGTGACCCGGGACAGGGGAGAGCTTTCTTT. Its translation: CSASDPGQGRAFF.

V and J are TRBV7-9 and TRBJ2-5; 10 bases align to TRBD1. The CDR3 has 15 residues. V was pared by 8 bases and J by 1 base, with 7 bases of the junction left unmatched. Per the germline V gene, CDR1 is SEHNR and CDR2 is FQNEAQ (reference sequence). The DNA for the CDR3 is TGTGCCAGCTTCCGGGACAGGGGTGGCCAAGAGACCCAGTACTTC. This encodes CASFRDRGGQETQYF.

The V gene is TRBV24-1, the J gene TRBJ2-3, with D unclear. With 4 bases removed from V and 2 bases from J, the gap between germline ends came to 15 bases. Looked up from germline, CDR1 is KGHDR and CDR2 is SFDVKD. The CDR3 is 16 residues long. CDR3 protein: CATSEGSRSLTDTQYF. CDR3 coding DNA: TGTGCCACCAGTGAGGGTAGCAGATCCCTCACAGATACGCAGTATTTT.

The V gene is TRBV12-3 or TRBV12-4, the J gene TRBJ2-7; D is unclear. Trimming left V 6 bases short and J 2 bases short, with 8 bases between. The CDR3 extends over 12 amino acids. CDR3 nucleotides: TGTGCCAGCAGCCCAACAGCCTACGAGCAGTACTTC. This encodes CASSPTAYEQYF.

The chain combines TRBV5-1 with TRBJ2-5; possibly TRBD2 for D (6 bases). The CDR3 consists of 13 residues. CDR1 SGHRS and CDR2 YFSETQ come from the germline V gene. Trimming pared 9 bases from V and 1 base from J, leaving 13 bases between. The CDR3 loop is CATREAPQETQYF. The CDR3 coding sequence is TGCGCCACCAGGGAGGCCCCCCAAGAGACCCAGTACTTC. Full variable domain (missing parts from reference TRBV5-1 and TRBJ2-5): KAGVTQTPRYLIKTRGQQVTLSCSPISGHRSVSWYQQTPGQGLQFLFEYFSETQRNKGNFPGRFSGRQFSNSRSEMNVSTLELGDSALYLCATREAPQETQYFGPGTRLLVL.

V usage is TRBV13 and J usage is TRBJ1-1; TRBD1 is a possible D gene (5 bases). The ends were cut back, 0 bases at V and 4 bases at J, with 12 bases in the middle. Per germline, CDR1 PRHDT and CDR2 FYEKMQ (reference sequence). The CDR3 sequence is 15 residues long. Here the CDR3 DNA reads TGTGCCAGCAGCTTAGGGGTCGGGGGTGGCACTGAAGCTTTCTTT. This encodes CASSLGVGGGTEAFF. Variable domain in full (rest from reference TRBV13 and TRBJ1-1): AAGVIQSPRHLIKEKRETATLKCYPIPRHDTVYWYQQGPGQDPQFLISFYEKMQSDKGSIPDRFSAQQFSDYHSELNMSSLELGDSALYFCASSLGVGGGTEAFFGQGTRLTVV.

The rearrangement uses TRBV30 and TRBJ1-3; perhaps TRBD1 as D (5 bases). The CDR3 loop spans 21 amino acids. Between the trimmed V and J ends, which lost 0 bases and 2 bases, there was a span of 29 bases. The germline V gene has CDR1 GTSNPN and CDR2 SVGIG (reference sequence). CDR3 loop: CAWSVSTLSRDSISPGNTIYF. CDR3 DNA: TGTGCCTGGAGTGTCTCTACTCTTTCCCGGGACTCCATATCCCCTGGAAACACCATATATTTT. Variable domain in full (rest from reference TRBV30 and TRBJ1-3): SQTIHQWPATLVQPVGSPLSLECTVEGTSNPNLYWYRQAAGRGLQLLFYSVGIGQISSEVPQNLSASRPQDRQFILSSKKLLLSDSGFYLCAWSVSTLSRDSISPGNTIYFGEGSWLTVV.

This chain uses TRBV5-4 with TRBJ1-6, with D perhaps TRBD1 (5 bases). The CDR3 has 13 residues. The V gene's germline CDR1 is SGHNT and CDR2 YYREEE (reference sequence). V lost 2 bases and J lost 12, with 12 bases in between. The CDR3 DNA reads as TGTGCCAGCAGCTTACGACAGTTAGGACCCCTCCACTTT. Encoded protein: CASSLRQLGPLHF.

The genes are TRBV7-2 and TRBJ2-2; D might be TRBD2 (5 bases). The CDR3 runs to 19 residues. Trimming left V 4 bases short and J 2 bases short, with 23 bases between. Germline V gene data show CDR1 as SGHTA and CDR2 as FQGNSA. The DNA for the CDR3 is TGTGCCAGCAGCTCTAGGACGGTGGTGGTACGGGATAACACCGGGGAGCTGTTTTTT. Its translation: CASSSRTVVVRDNTGELFF. The variable domain in full, with the rest retrieved from reference TRBV7-2 and TRBJ2-2, is GAGVSQSPSNKVTEKGKDVELRCDPISGHTALYWYRQSLGQGLEFLIYFQGNSAPDKSGLPSDRFSAERTGGSVSTLTIQRTQQEDSAVYLCASSSRTVVVRDNTGELFFGEGSRLTVL.